Shown below are 9 T cell receptor beta chains from a single sample sequenced in a study of vaccination effects on CD4 cells after COVID-19. No antigen is known for these receptors. Here immunoSEQ multiplex PCR was the method, and the copy in TCRdb shows in-frame clones only, minus some. The profile shows around 70,000 clones, over 60% of them singletons. Once cultured for roughly ten days, the cells underwent separation to obtain CD4+ T cells. Sequenced here: CD4+ T cells from PBMCs cultured without peptide, sampled before COVID-19 vaccination. These receptors were obtained from a human donor who received a COVID-19 vaccine.

The chain combines TRBV6-5 with TRBJ1-5; perhaps TRBD1 as D (6 bases). The germline V gene encodes CDR1 MNHEY and CDR2 SVGAGI. The CDR3 has 15 residues. V was shortened by 7 bases and J by 2 bases, with 15 bases between the two germline ends. The CDR3: CASIEGGFGNQPQHF. CDR3 DNA sequence: TGTGCCAGCATAGAAGGGGGATTTGGCAATCAGCCCCAGCATTTT.

CDR3 in DNA: TGCGCCAGCAGCCAAAACAGGGTCCTCTATAATTCACCCCTCCACTTT. Amino acid sequence: CASSQNRVLYNSPLHF. V and J are TRBV4-1 and TRBJ1-6; D may be TRBD1 (6 bases). V lost 2 bases, J lost 3 bases, and 11 bases lay in between. CDR1 is MGHRA, CDR2 YSYEKL, per germline. The length of the CDR3 is 16 residues.

The chain combines TRBV7-3 with TRBJ2-1; TRBD1 matches at 10 bases. V was pared by 5 bases and J by 8 bases, with 6 bases of the junction left unmatched. This CDR3 is 14 amino acids long. The germline V gene encodes CDR1 SGHTA and CDR2 FQGTGA. CDR3 coding DNA: TGTGCCAGCAGCCCGGGACAGGGGCGGTATGAGCAGTTCTTC. As protein: CASSPGQGRYEQFF.

V and J are TRBV24-1 and TRBJ2-1; unclear D gene. This CDR3 is built from 13 residues. Germline V gives CDR1 KGHDR, CDR2 SFDVKD. Between the trimmed V and J ends, which lost 4 bases and 9 bases, there was a span of 12 bases. The CDR3 DNA reads TGTGCCACCAGTGACTCCTCCATTCCTGAGCAGTTCTTC. This gives the protein CATSDSSIPEQFF.

The chain links TRBV7-2 to TRBJ2-5; the D gene is possibly TRBD1 (5 bases). Deletions cut 0 bases from V and 4 bases from J, with 9 bases between. This CDR3 is built from 14 residues. Germline CDR1 and CDR2: SGHTA and FQGNSA. Here the CDR3 DNA reads TGTGCCAGCAGCTTAGCGGGCCAGGGAGAGACCCAGTACTTC. Amino acid sequence: CASSLAGQGETQYF.

The chain couples TRBV9 to TRBJ2-3; D is undetermined. The CDR3 covers 13 residues. CDR1 and CDR2 from the germline V gene are SGDLS and YYNGEE. Trimming stripped 0 bases from V and 13 bases from J, with 15 bases between. This CDR3 is CASSVATTEMKYF. The CDR3 DNA reads as TGTGCCAGCAGCGTAGCTACGACTGAGATGAAGTATTTT. The complete variable domain, with remaining parts taken from reference TRBV9 and TRBJ2-3, reads DSGVTQTPKHLITATGQRVTLRCSPRSGDLSVYWYQQSLDQGLQFLIQYYNGEERAKGNILERFSAQQFPDLHSELNLSSLELGDSALYFCASSVATTEMKYFGPGTRLTVL.

The count of this clone is one. The chain recombines TRBV30 with TRBJ1-5; no definite D call. Germline lookup yields CDR1 GTSNPN and CDR2 SVGIG (reference sequence). CDR3 length equals 13 residues. V lost 3 bases to trimming and J lost 3 bases, with 9 bases between them. The CDR3, as DNA: TGTGCCTGGAGAAGGTCAGTCAATCAGCCCCAGCATTTT. Its translation: CAWRRSVNQPQHF.

This chain joins TRBV29-1 and TRBJ2-2; TRBD2 is a possible D gene (7 bases). The length of the CDR3 is 14 residues. V lost 6 bases and J 5 bases, leaving 16 bases between the germline ends. The germline V gene encodes CDR1 SQVTM and CDR2 ANQGSEA. CDR3 sequence reads: CSVKGGRETGELFF. The CDR3, as DNA: TGCAGCGTCAAGGGGGGGAGGGAAACCGGGGAGCTGTTTTTT.

A few counts support this clone. The chain's CDR3 is CAWSVGDRAPNDYGYTF. The CDR3, as DNA: TGTGCCTGGAGTGTGGGGGACAGGGCCCCCAACGACTATGGCTACACCTTC. The rearrangement joins TRBV30 to TRBJ1-2; TRBD1 aligns across 9 bases. The CDR3 covers 17 residues. CDR1 GTSNPN and CDR2 SVGIG come from the germline V gene (reference sequence). Trimming took 0 bases from V and 3 from J; bases not matched to a gene: 11.